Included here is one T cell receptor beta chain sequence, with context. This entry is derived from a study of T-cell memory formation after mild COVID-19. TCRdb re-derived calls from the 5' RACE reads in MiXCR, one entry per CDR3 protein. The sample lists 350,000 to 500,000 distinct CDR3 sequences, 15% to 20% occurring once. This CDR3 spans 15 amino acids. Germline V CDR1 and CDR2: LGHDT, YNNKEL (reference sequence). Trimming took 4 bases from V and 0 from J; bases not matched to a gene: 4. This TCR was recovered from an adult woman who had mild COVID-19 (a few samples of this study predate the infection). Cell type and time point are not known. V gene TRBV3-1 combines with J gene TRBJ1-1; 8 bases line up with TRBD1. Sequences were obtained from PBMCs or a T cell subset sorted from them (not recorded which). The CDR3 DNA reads TGTGCCAGCAGCCCAGACAGGGGAATGAACACTGAAGCTTTCTTT. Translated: CASSPDRGMNTEAFF. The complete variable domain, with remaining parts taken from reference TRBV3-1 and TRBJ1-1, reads DTAVSQTPKYLVTQMGNDKSIKCEQNLGHDTMYWYKQDSKKFLKIMFSYNNKELIINETVPNRFSPKSPDKAHLNLHINSLELGDSAVYFCASSPDRGMNTEAFFGQGTRLTVV.